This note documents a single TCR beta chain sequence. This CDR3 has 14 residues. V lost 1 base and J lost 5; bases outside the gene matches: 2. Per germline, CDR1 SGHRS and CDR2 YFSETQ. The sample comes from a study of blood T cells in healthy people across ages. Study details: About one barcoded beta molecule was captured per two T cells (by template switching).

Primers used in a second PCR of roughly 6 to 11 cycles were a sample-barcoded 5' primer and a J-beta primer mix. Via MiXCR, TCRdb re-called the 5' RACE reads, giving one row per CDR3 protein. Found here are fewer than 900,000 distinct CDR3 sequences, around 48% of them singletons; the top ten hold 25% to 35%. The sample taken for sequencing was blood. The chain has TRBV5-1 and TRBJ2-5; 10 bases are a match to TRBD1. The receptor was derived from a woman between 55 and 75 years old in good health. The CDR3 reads CASSLRQGAETQYF. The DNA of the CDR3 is TGCGCCAGCAGCTTGCGACAGGGGGCGGAGACCCAGTACTTC.